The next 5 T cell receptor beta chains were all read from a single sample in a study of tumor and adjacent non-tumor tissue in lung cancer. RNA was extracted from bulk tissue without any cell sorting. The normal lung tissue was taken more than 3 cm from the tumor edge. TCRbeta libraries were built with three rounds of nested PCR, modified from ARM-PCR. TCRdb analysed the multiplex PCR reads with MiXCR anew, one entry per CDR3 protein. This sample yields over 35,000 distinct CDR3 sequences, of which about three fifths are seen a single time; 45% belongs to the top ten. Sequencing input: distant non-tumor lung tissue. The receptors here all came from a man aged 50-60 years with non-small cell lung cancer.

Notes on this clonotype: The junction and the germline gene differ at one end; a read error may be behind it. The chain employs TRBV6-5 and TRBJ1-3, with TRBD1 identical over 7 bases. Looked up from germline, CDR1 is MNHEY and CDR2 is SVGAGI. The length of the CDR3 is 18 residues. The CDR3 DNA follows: TGTGCCAGCAGTTACTTTACACAGGGGCGCAGCCCTGGAAGCACCGTATATTTT. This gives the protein CASSYFTQGRSPGSTVYF.

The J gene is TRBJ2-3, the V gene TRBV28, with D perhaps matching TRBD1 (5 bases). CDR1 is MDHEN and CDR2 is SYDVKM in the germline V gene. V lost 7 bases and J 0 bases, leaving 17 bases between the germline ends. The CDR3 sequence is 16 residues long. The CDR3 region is CASNRLQGSSTDTQYF. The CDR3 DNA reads TGTGCCAGCAATCGACTCCAGGGATCTAGCACAGATACGCAGTATTTT.

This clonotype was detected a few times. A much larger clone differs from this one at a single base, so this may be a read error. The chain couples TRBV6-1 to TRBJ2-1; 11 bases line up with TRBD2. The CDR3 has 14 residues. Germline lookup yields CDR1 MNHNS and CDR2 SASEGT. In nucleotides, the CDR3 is TGTGCCAACAGTGGGACTAGCGGCTACAATGAGCAGTTCTTC. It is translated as CANSGTSGYNEQFF.

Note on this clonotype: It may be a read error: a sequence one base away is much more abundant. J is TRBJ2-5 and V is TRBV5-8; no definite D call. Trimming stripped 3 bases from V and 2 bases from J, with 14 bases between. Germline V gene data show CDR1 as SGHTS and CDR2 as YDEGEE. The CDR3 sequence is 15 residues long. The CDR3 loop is CASSSYHKVQETQYF. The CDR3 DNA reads TGTGCCAGCAGCTCCTATCACAAGGTTCAAGAGACCCAGTACTTC.

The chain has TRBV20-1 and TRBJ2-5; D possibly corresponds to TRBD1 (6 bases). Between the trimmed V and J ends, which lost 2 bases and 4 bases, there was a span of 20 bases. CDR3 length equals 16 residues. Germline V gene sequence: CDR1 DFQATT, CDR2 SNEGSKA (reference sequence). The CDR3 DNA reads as TGCAGTGCTAGATCCCCAGGGGCAGGCGCTGTAGAGACCCAGTACTTC. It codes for CSARSPGAGAVETQYF.